This T cell receptor beta chain is drawn from a study of Ad26.COV2.S vaccination and SARS-CoV-2 variants. Broader study findings: Responses of T cells in total may have been underestimated by the TCR breadth and depth analyses. Vaccinees displayed broader spike-specific TCR repertoires than placebo recipients. Vaccine and placebo recipients had comparable breadth of non-spike TCRs. Spike-specific CD8+ and CD4+ T cell responses reportedly showed substantial breadth after vaccination.

Worth noting for this clone: Its cognate antigen is unknown.

Sequencing was performed with immunoSEQ multiplex PCR; in TCRdb, only in-frame clones are kept and a portion is missing. The sample has about 180,000 clones, 87% seen once; the top ten hold about 5.9%. The germline V gene encodes CDR1 KGHDR and CDR2 SFDVKD. The CDR3 is 18 amino acids. V was pared by 4 bases and J by 0 bases, with 10 bases of the junction left unmatched. This material consisted of peripheral blood, taken after recovery from COVID-19. This TCR was sampled from a human donor who had recovered from COVID-19. The rearrangement uses TRBV24-1 and TRBJ2-5, with 10 bases lining up with TRBD1. The CDR3: CATSEGTGEGYDQETQYF. CDR3 bases: TGTGCCACCAGTGAAGGGACAGGGGAAGGTTACGACCAAGAGACCCAGTACTTC.